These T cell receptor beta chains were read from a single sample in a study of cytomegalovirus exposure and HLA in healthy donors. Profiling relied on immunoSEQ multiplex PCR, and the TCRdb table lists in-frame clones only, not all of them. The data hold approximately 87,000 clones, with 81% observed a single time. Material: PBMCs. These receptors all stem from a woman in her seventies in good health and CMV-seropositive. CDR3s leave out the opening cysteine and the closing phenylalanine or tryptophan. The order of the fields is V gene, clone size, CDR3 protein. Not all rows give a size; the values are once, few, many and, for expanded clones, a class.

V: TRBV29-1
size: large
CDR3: SGGTSGRAYPYNEQF

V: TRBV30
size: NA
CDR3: AWVKGQGNTGELF

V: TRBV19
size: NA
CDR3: ASSIKGFASGANVLT

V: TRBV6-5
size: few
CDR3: ASRVIGGSNEKLF

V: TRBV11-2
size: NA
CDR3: ASSRPRGEAF

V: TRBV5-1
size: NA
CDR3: ASSSQTRTGPTDTQY

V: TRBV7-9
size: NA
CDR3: ASSLQGNNEQF

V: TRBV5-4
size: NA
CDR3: ASSLSGSIADTQY

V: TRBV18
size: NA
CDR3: ASSPMTREKLF

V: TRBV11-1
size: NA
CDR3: ASSQVRDRVWNEQF

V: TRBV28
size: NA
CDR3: ASSLIGQVGNTIY

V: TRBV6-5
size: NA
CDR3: ASSYSSLAGAYEQY

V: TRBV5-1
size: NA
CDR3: ASSRGRAGANVLT

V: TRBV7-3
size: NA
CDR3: ASSPSRGTMT

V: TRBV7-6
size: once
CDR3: ASSRQGHVANTGELF

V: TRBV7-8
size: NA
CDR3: ASSSHRNSNQPQH

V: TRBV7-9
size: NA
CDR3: ASSPRTGSYNEQF

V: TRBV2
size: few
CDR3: ASRRQSDEQY

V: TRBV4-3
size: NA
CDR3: ASSRVGSYGYNEQF

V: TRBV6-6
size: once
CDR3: ASSYGTAVSNQPQH

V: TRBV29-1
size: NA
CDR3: SVEDILQSGDEQF

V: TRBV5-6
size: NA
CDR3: ASSLRQGVTTGELF

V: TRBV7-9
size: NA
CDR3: ASSEKTSGTGELF

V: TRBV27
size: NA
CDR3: ASSSTTGSWYGYT

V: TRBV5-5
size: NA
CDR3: ASSTGQREQY

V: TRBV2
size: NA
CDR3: ASGETSGRAGNTQY

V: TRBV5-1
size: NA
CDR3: ASSSTGGPGNTIY

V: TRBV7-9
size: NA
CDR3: SSSPSGGINEKLF

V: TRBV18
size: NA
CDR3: ASSPLQGSTDTQY

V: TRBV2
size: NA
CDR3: ASSRQGNTEAF

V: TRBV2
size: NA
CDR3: ASSSGMDTQY

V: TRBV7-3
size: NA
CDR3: ASSSAGQGRETQY

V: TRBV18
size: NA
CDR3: ASSPLQGGTEAF

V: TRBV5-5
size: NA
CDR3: ASSNRGLYGYT

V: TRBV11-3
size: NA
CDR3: ASSLLSGSRYEQY

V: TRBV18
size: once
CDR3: ASSPTQSNQPQH

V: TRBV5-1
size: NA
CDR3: ASSFSGSNYEQY

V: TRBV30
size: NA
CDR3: AWSQWQGIVSNTEAF